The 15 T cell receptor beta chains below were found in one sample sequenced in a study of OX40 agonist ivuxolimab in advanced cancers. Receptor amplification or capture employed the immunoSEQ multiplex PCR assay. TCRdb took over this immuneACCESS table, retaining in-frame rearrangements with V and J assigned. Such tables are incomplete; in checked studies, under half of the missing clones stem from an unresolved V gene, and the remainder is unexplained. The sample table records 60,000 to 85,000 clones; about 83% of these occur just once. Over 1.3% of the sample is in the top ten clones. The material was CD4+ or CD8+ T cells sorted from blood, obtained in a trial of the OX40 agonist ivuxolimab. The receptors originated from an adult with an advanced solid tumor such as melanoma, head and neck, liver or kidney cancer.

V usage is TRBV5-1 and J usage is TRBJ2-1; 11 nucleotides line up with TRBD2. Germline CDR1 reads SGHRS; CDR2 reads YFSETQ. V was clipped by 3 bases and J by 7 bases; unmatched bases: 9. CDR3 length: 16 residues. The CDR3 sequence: CASSYLAGTSGNEQFF. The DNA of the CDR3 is TGCGCCAGCAGCTACCTCGCCGGGACTAGCGGAAATGAGCAGTTCTTC.

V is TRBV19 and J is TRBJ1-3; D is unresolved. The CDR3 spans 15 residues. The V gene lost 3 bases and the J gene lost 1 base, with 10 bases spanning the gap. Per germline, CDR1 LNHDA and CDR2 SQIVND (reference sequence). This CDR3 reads CASSISRTSGNTIYF. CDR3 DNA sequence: TGTGCCAGTAGTATTTCCAGAACTTCTGGAAACACCATATATTTT. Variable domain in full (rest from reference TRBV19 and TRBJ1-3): DGGITQSPKYLFRKEGQNVTLSCEQNLNHDAMYWYRQDPGQGLRLIYYSQIVNDFQKGDIAEGYSVSREKKESFPLTVTSAQKNPTAFYLCASSISRTSGNTIYFGEGSWLTVV.

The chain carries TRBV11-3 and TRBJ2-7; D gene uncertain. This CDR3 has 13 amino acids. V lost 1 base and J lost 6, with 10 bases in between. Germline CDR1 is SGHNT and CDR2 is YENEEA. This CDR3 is CASSLVNGVEQYF. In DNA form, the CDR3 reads TGTGCCAGCAGCTTAGTCAATGGAGTCGAGCAGTACTTC.

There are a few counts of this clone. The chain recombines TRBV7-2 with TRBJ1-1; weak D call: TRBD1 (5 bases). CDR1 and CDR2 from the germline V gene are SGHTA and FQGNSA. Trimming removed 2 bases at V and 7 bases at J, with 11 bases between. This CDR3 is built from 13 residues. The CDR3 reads CASSLMGDGEAFF. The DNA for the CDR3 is TGTGCCAGCAGCTTAATGGGGGATGGTGAAGCTTTCTTT. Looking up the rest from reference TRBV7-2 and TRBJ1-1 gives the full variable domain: GAGVSQSPSNKVTEKGKDVELRCDPISGHTALYWYRQSLGQGLEFLIYFQGNSAPDKSGLPSDRFSAERTGGSVSTLTIQRTQQEDSAVYLCASSLMGDGEAFFGQGTRLTVV.

The CDR3 DNA reads as TGCGCCAGCAGCTCGCCGACTAGTCAGCCCACAGATACGCAGTATTTT. Translation gives CASSSPTSQPTDTQYF. The chain carries TRBV5-1 and TRBJ2-3; TRBD2 is a possible D gene (6 bases). CDR1 and CDR2 from the germline V gene are SGHRS and YFSETQ. The CDR3 is 16 amino acids. V was pared by 3 bases and J by 2 bases, with 16 bases between.

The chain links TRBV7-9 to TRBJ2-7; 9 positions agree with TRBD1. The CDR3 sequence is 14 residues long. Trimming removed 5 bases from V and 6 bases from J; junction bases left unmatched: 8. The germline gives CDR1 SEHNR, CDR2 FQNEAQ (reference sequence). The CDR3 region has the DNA TGTGCCAGCAGCCCGCTGGGACAGGGACTCGAGCAGTACTTC. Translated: CASSPLGQGLEQYF. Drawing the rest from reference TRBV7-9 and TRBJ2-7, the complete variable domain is DTGVSQNPRHKITKRGQNVTFRCDPISEHNRLYWYRQTLGQGPEFLTYFQNEAQLEKSRLLSDRFSAERPKGSFSTLEIQRTEQGDSAMYLCASSPLGQGLEQYFGPGTRLTVT.

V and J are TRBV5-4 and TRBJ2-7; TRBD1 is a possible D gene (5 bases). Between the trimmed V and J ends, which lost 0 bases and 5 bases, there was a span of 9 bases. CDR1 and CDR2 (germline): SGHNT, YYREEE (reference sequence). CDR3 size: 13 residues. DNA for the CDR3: TGTGCCAGCAGCTTGGCAGGGTCAGACGAGCAGTACTTC. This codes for CASSLAGSDEQYF.

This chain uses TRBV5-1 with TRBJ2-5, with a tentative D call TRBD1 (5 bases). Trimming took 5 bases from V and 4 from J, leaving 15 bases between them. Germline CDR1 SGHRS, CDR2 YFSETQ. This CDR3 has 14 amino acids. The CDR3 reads CASSSAQGSETQYF. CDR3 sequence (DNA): TGCGCCAGCAGTTCAGCTCAGGGTTCAGAGACCCAGTACTTC.

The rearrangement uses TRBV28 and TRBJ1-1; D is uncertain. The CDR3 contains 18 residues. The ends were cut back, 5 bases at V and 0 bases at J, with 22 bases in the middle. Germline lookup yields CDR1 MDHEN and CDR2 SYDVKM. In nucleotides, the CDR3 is TGTGCCAGCAGTCCATTAGGCGGGTGGGAGGCACTGAACACTGAAGCTTTCTTT. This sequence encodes CASSPLGGWEALNTEAFF. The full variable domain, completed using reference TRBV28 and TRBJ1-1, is DVKVTQSSRYLVKRTGEKVFLECVQDMDHENMFWYRQDPGLGLRLIYFSYDVKMKEKGDIPEGYSVSREKKERFSLILESASTNQTSMYLCASSPLGGWEALNTEAFFGQGTRLTVV.

The CDR3: CASSLGLGHRDIQYF. CDR3 sequence (DNA): TGTGCCAGCAGCCTAGGCCTAGGACACCGGGACATTCAGTACTTC. The chain is built from TRBV5-6 and TRBJ2-4, with a weak D call TRBD1 (5 bases). The V end lost 4 bases, the J end lost 8 bases, and 19 bases lay between the germline ends. CDR1 is SGHDT and CDR2 is YYEEEE in the germline V gene. CDR3 length: 15 residues.

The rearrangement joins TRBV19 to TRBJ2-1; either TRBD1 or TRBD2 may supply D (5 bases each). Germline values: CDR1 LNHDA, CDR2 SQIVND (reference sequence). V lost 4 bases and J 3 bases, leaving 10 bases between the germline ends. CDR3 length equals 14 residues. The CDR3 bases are TGTGCCAGTAGTACCCGGGACGGCTACAATGAGCAGTTCTTC. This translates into CASSTRDGYNEQFF.

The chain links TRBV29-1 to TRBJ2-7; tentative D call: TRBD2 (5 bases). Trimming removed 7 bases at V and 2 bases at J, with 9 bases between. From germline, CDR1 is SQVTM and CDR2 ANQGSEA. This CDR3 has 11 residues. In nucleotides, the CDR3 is TGCAGCGGGGAGATTGCCTACGAGCAGTACTTC. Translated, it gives CSGEIAYEQYF.

CDR3 loop: CASSTQGVGMRAEAFF. The CDR3 nucleotides are TGTGCCAGTAGTACACAGGGGGTTGGGATGCGGGCTGAAGCTTTCTTT. V and J are TRBV19 and TRBJ1-1; 8 positions agree with TRBD1. The CDR3 consists of 16 residues. V shed 4 bases, J shed 6 bases, and the junction held 13 bases outside the gene matches. Per the germline V gene, CDR1 is LNHDA and CDR2 is SQIVND (reference sequence).

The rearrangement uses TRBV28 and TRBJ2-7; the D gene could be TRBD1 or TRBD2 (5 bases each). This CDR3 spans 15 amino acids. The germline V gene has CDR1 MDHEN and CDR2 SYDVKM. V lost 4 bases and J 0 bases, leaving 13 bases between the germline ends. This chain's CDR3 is CASSSTGTASYEQYF. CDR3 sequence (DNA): TGTGCCAGCAGTTCCACCGGGACGGCCTCCTACGAGCAGTACTTC.

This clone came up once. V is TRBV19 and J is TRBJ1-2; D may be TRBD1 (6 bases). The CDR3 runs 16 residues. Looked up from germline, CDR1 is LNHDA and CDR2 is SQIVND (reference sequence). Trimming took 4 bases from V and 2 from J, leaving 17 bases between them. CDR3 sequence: CASSKSQGQWNYGYTF. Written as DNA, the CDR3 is TGTGCCAGTAGTAAATCCCAGGGACAATGGAACTATGGCTACACCTTC.